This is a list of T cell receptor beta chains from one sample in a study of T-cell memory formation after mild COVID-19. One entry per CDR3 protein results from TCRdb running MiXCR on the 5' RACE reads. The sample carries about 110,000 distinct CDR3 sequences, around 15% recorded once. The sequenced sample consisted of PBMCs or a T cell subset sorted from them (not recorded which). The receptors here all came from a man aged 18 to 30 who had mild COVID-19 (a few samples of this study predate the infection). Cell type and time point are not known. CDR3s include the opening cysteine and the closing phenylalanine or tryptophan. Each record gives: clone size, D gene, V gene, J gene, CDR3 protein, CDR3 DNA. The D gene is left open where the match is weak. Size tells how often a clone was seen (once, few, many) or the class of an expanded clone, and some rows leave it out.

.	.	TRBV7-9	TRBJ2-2	CASQLPPSGELFF	TGTGCCAGTCAGTTACCACCGAGTGGGGAGCTGTTTTTT
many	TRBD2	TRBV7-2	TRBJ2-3	CASSRGLAGTDTQYF	TGTGCCAGCAGTCGCGGACTAGCTGGAACAGATACGCAGTATTTT
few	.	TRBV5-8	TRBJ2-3	CASSLMGHGNTDTQYF	TGTGCCAGCAGCTTGATGGGACACGGTAACACAGATACGCAGTATTTT
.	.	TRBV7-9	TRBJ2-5	CASSRTGTSQETQYF	TGTGCCAGCAGTCGCACCGGGACTTCTCAAGAGACCCAGTACTTC
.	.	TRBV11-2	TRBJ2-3	CASSLGPRGADTQYF	TGTGCCAGCAGCCTAGGACCCCGGGGAGCGGATACGCAGTATTTT
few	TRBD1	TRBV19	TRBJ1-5	CASSPGGTAINQPQHF	TGTGCCAGTAGTCCAGGTGGGACAGCCATTAATCAGCCCCAGCATTTT
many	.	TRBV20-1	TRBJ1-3	CSARPRTGNTIYF	TGCAGTGCCCGTCCCAGGACTGGAAACACCATATATTTT
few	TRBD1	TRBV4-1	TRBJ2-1	CASSPGPGTGVGDEQFF	TGCGCCAGCAGCCCGGGGCCCGGGACAGGGGTAGGCGATGAGCAGTTCTTC
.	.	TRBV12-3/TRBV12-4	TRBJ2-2	CASSLLRMGVGELFF	TGTGCCAGCAGTTTACTAAGGATGGGTGTCGGGGAGCTGTTTTTT
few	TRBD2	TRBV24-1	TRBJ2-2	CATSSSGGPLFDGELFF	TGTGCCACCAGTTCCAGCGGGGGGCCGCTTTTCGATGGGGAGCTGTTTTTT
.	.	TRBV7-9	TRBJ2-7	CASSKISSYEQYF	TGTGCCAGCAGCAAAATTTCCTCCTACGAGCAGTACTTC
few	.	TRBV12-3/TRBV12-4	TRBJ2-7	CASSISGNSYEQYF	TGTGCCAGCAGTATTAGCGGTAACTCCTACGAGCAGTACTTC
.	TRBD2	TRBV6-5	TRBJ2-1	CASSVGLAGVTYNEQFF	TGTGCCAGCAGTGTTGGACTAGCGGGGGTTACCTACAATGAGCAGTTCTTC
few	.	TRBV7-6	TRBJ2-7	CASSARGSSYEQYF	TGTGCCAGCAGTGCCAGGGGCTCTTCCTACGAGCAGTACTTC
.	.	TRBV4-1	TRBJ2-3	CASSLFPGLSSDTQYF	TGCGCCAGCAGCCTGTTTCCAGGACTATCTTCAGATACGCAGTATTTT
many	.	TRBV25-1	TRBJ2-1	CASSVYREAQFF	TGTGCCAGCAGTGTCTACAGGGAGGCGCAGTTCTTC
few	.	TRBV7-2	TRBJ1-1	CASSPSTGNTEAFF	TGTGCCAGCAGCCCATCGACAGGGAACACTGAAGCTTTCTTT
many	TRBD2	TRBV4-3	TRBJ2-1	CASSQDQLRRGDRKFF	TGCGCCAGCAGCCAAGACCAACTTCGGCGGGGGGATAGAAAGTTCTTC
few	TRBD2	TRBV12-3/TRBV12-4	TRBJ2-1	CASTPGLSYNEQFF	TGTGCCAGCACCCCGGGACTATCGTACAATGAGCAGTTCTTC
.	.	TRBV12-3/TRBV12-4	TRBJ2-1	CASTSTWISYNEQFF	TGTGCCAGCACCTCGACCTGGATTAGCTACAATGAGCAGTTCTTC
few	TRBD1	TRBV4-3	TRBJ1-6	CASSQDRLRQGGSPLHF	TGCGCCAGCAGCCAAGATCGACTCCGACAGGGGGGCTCACCCCTCCACTTT
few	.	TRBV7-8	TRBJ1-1	CASSLEQGLGAFF	TGTGCCAGCAGCCTAGAACAGGGCTTGGGCGCTTTCTTT
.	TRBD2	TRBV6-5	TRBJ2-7	CASSYEWGGAYEQYF	TGTGCCAGCAGTTACGAATGGGGGGGGGCCTACGAGCAGTACTTC
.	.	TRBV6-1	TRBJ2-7	CASRDGGGYEQYF	TGTGCCAGCAGGGACGGAGGGGGCTACGAGCAGTACTTC
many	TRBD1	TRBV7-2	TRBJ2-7	CASSFGIGDRTYEQYF	TGTGCCAGCAGCTTTGGGATCGGGGACAGAACATACGAGCAGTACTTC
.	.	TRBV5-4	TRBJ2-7	CASRSGTSPLGEQYF	TGTGCCAGCAGGTCCGGGACTTCACCCCTGGGCGAGCAGTACTTC
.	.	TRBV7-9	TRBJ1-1	CASSRRELNTEAFF	TGTGCCAGCAGCCGCAGGGAATTGAACACTGAAGCTTTCTTT
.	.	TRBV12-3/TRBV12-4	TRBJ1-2	CASSFKGLPHNYGYTF	TGTGCCAGCAGTTTTAAGGGTTTACCCCACAACTATGGCTACACCTTC
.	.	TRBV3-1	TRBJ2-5	CASTLRREAQYF	TGTGCCAGCACCCTCCGAAGAGAGGCCCAGTACTTC